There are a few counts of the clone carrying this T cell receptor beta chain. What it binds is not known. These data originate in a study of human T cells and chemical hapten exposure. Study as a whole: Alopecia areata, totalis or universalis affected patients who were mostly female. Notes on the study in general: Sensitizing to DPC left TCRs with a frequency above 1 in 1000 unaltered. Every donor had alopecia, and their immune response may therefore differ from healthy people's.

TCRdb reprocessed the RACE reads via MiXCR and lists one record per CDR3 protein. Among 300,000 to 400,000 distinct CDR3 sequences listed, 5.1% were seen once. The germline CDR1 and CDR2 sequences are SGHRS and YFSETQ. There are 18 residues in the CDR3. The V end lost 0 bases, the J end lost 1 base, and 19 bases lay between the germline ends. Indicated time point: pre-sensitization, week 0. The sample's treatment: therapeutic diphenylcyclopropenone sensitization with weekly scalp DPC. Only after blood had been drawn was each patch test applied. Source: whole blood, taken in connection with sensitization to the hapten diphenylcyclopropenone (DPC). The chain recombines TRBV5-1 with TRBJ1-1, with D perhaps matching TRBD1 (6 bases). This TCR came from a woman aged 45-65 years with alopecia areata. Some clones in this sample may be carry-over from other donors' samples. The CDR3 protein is CASSLAPGTGIENTEAFF. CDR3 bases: TGCGCCAGCAGCTTGGCCCCGGGAACAGGGATCGAGAACACTGAAGCTTTCTTT.